Below, 20 T cell receptor beta chains from the same sample are listed, as sequenced in a study of T cell responses to AZD1222 COVID-19 vaccine. Sequenced by immunoSEQ multiplex PCR; TCRdb stores in-frame clones only, minus some. This table has 90,000 to 130,000 clones, less than 90% appearing once. The sample consisted of peripheral blood, taken on day 0 of AZD1222 vaccination. The receptors originated from an adult in good health.

The chain combines TRBV6-1 with TRBJ2-7, with D uncertain. The V end was cut by 8 bases, the J end by 6 bases, with 14 bases between. This CDR3 is built from 12 residues. Germline CDR1 reads MNHNS; CDR2 reads SASEGT. This CDR3 is CASGQANGEQYF. The CDR3 bases are TGTGCCAGCGGGCAGGCTAATGGCGAGCAGTACTTC.

The rearrangement links TRBV4-1 to TRBJ2-7; D possibly matches TRBD1 or TRBD2 (5 bases each). The V gene lost 3 bases and the J gene lost 4 bases, with 16 bases spanning the gap. Germline values: CDR1 MGHRA, CDR2 YSYEKL. The CDR3 contains 15 residues. This CDR3 reads CASSQGEGILYEQYF. The CDR3 DNA is TGCGCCAGCAGCCAGGGAGAGGGGATTTTATACGAGCAGTACTTC.

V gene TRBV30 combines with J gene TRBJ1-3; tentative D call: TRBD1 (5 bases). The CDR3 runs to 13 residues. V lost 4 bases and J lost 4, with 11 bases in between. Germline loops: CDR1 GTSNPN, CDR2 SVGIG (reference sequence). The chain's CDR3 is CAWMLAGGNTIYF. The DNA for the CDR3 is TGTGCCTGGATGCTGGCAGGGGGAAACACCATATATTTT.

The gene calls are TRBV3-1 (or the pseudogene TRBV3-2) and TRBJ1-1, with 8 bases that match TRBD1. The trim removed 4 bases at V and 5 bases at J, leaving 9 bases unmatched. This CDR3 spans 15 amino acids. CDR1 is LGHDT and CDR2 is YNNKEL in the germline V gene (reference sequence). As DNA, the CDR3 is TGTGCCAGCAGCCCTTCCGGGCAGGGGGCGACTGAAGCTTTCTTT. Translated, it gives CASSPSGQGATEAFF.

This chain joins TRBV11-2 and TRBJ2-7; weak D call: TRBD2 (6 bases). Trimming pared 7 bases from V and 3 bases from J, leaving 10 bases between. The germline gives CDR1 SGHAT, CDR2 FQNNGV. The CDR3 loop spans 12 amino acids. CDR3 nucleotides: TGTGCCAGCACCTCGGGGGACTACGAGCAGTACTTC. It encodes CASTSGDYEQYF. Combining the CDR3 with reference TRBV11-2 and TRBJ2-7 gives the whole variable domain EAGVAQSPRYKIIEKRQSVAFWCNPISGHATLYWYQQILGQGPKLLIQFQNNGVVDDSQLPKDRFSAERLKGVDSTLKIQPAKLEDSAVYLCASTSGDYEQYFGPGTRLTVT.

In the case of this clone: The CDR3 does not close with the conserved phenylalanine or tryptophan, likely indicating a read error. Because the CDR3's place on the DNA is in doubt, the DNA is left out and the CDR3 is given as listed by TCRdb. The V gene is TRBV27, the J gene TRBJ1-3; the D call in the table, TRBD1, was not verified against the DNA. The CDR3 sequence runs 10 residues, both termini included. Germline V gene data show CDR1 as MNHEY and CDR2 as SMNVEV (reference sequence). CDR3: CASRRTAQRG.

The chain links TRBV10-2 to TRBJ2-1, with 9 positions matching TRBD2. The V gene's germline CDR1 is WSHSY and CDR2 SAAADI. Germline trimming cut 6 bases from V and 7 bases from J; bases unmatched to any gene: 10. CDR3 length equals 15 residues. The CDR3 region has the DNA TGCGCCAGCAGCGTTCTAGCGGGAATAGGGAATGAGCAGTTCTTC. Amino acids: CASSVLAGIGNEQFF.

The rearrangement links TRBV5-8 to TRBJ2-6; D gene unclear. V lost 3 bases to trimming and J lost 0 bases, with 7 bases between them. There are 15 residues in the CDR3. Germline CDR1 and CDR2: SGHTS and YDEGEE. Here the CDR3 reads CASSSAISGANVLTF. In DNA form, the CDR3 reads TGTGCCAGCAGCTCTGCTATCTCTGGGGCCAACGTCCTGACTTTC.

The chain has TRBV12-5 and TRBJ1-1; D perhaps matches TRBD1 (5 bases). The germline V and J ends were trimmed by 11 bases and 6 bases, with 19 bases remaining between them. From germline, CDR1 is LGHNT and CDR2 FRNRAP. The CDR3 is 13 residues long. The DNA of the CDR3 is TGTGCTTCACGATCGGCCGTAGGGGCTGAAGCTTTCTTT. It yields the protein CASRSAVGAEAFF.

V is TRBV5-5 and J is TRBJ2-1; 13 bases agree with TRBD2. The junction had 5 bases not matched to a gene; V was cut back by 2 bases and J by 6 bases. Germline V gene sequence: CDR1 SGHKS, CDR2 YYEKEE (reference sequence). CDR3 size: 16 residues. DNA for the CDR3: TGTGCCAGCAGCTTACCGGGACTAGCGGGGCCCAATGAGCAGTTCTTC. It is translated as CASSLPGLAGPNEQFF.

The chain links TRBV5-1 to TRBJ1-5, with a possible D match to TRBD1 (6 bases). The CDR3 consists of 16 residues. The ends were cut back, 0 bases at V and 6 bases at J, with 16 bases in the middle. Germline CDR1 is SGHRS and CDR2 is YFSETQ. The CDR3 region is CASSLGGPGAGQPQHF. CDR3 bases: TGCGCCAGCAGCTTGGGGGGACCGGGGGCAGGTCAGCCCCAGCATTTT. The entire variable domain, with the rest obtained from reference TRBV5-1 and TRBJ1-5, is as follows: KAGVTQTPRYLIKTRGQQVTLSCSPISGHRSVSWYQQTPGQGLQFLFEYFSETQRNKGNFPGRFSGRQFSNSRSEMNVSTLELGDSALYLCASSLGGPGAGQPQHFGDGTRLSIL.

The chain has TRBV7-9 and TRBJ1-3; no reliable D call. The CDR3 extends over 13 amino acids. Trimming left V 5 bases short and J 0 bases short, with 5 bases between. The germline gives CDR1 SEHNR, CDR2 FQNEAQ (reference sequence). CDR3 residues: CASSPSSGNTIYF. The CDR3 DNA sequence: TGTGCCAGCAGCCCTAGCTCTGGAAACACCATATATTTT.

The chain couples TRBV29-1 to TRBJ2-1, with TRBD2 matching over 8 bases. Unmatched junction bases numbered 6, after V lost 8 bases and J lost 3 bases. The germline V gene encodes CDR1 SQVTM and CDR2 ANQGSEA. This CDR3 contains 13 residues. CDR3 sequence (DNA): TGCAGCACCGGGACTAGTGACTACAATGAGCAGTTCTTC. Translating it yields CSTGTSDYNEQFF.

The V gene is TRBV30, the J gene TRBJ1-5; no definite D call. V shed 6 bases and J shed 4 bases, with 10 bases lying between them. Germline loops: CDR1 GTSNPN, CDR2 SVGIG (reference sequence). The CDR3 extends over 12 amino acids. CDR3 nucleotide sequence: TGTGCCTGCTCAAGCCCGAATCAGCCCCAGCATTTT. It codes for CACSSPNQPQHF.

V usage is TRBV30 and J usage is TRBJ2-7, with no clear D. The V gene's germline CDR1 is GTSNPN and CDR2 SVGIG (reference sequence). Trimming pared 2 bases from V and 6 bases from J, leaving 11 bases between. This CDR3 is 12 amino acids long. DNA of the CDR3: TGTGCCTGGAGTCTTTCTGGTGGCGAGCAGTACTTC. It translates to CAWSLSGGEQYF.

This chain connects TRBV7-6 to TRBJ2-7; tentatively, D is TRBD1 or TRBD2 (5 bases each). The CDR3 spans 15 residues. V was shortened by 1 base and J by 2 bases, with 12 bases between the two germline ends. In germline, CDR1 is SGHVS, CDR2 FNYEAQ. The CDR3 is CASSLDRGVTYEQYF. CDR3 bases: TGTGCCAGCAGCTTAGATCGAGGGGTTACCTACGAGCAGTACTTC.

This clone has just one count. The chain employs TRBV10-3 and TRBJ2-3, with 12 bases aligning to TRBD2. V shed 2 bases, J shed 3 bases, and the junction held 0 bases outside the gene matches. This CDR3 spans 15 amino acids. In germline, CDR1 is ENHRY, CDR2 SYGVKD. CDR3 nucleotide sequence: TGTGCCATCAGTGAGACTAGCGGGAGGACAGATACGCAGTATTTT. Protein: CAISETSGRTDTQYF.

This sequence joins TRBV6-5 and TRBJ1-4; D call uncertain. Between the trimmed V and J ends, which lost 6 bases and 7 bases, there was a span of 18 bases. Germline V gene sequence: CDR1 MNHEY, CDR2 SVGAGI. There are 15 residues in the CDR3. DNA for the CDR3: TGTGCCAGCAGCAAAGAAAACGCAAGAGGTGAAAAACTGTTTTTT. Encoded protein: CASSKENARGEKLFF.

The chain joins TRBV27 to TRBJ2-7, with D maybe TRBD2 (5 bases). Trimming shortened V by 2 bases and J by 6 bases, and 17 bases separated the two germline ends. Germline V CDR1 and CDR2: MNHEY, SMNVEV (reference sequence). The CDR3 has 15 residues. Here the CDR3 reads CASSLRLGGALEQYF. The CDR3 DNA is TGTGCCAGCAGTTTAAGGCTAGGAGGTGCCCTCGAGCAGTACTTC.

This rearrangement joins TRBV9 to TRBJ2-1; 8 nucleotides line up with TRBD2. After removal of 2 bases from V and 0 bases from J, the junction contained 1 base not matched to a gene. Germline CDR1 SGDLS, CDR2 YYNGEE. The CDR3 is made up of 15 amino acids. This chain's CDR3 is CASSVSGSSYNEQFF. The CDR3 DNA reads TGTGCCAGCAGCGTGAGCGGGAGCTCCTACAATGAGCAGTTCTTC.